This T cell receptor (beta chain) is drawn from a study of breast tumors, draining lymph nodes, adjacent tissues. Whole-study results and caveats: Tumor T cell lymph node origin was a supported hypothesis, not proven. Tumors had less TCR diversity than lymph nodes, more than nontumor tissue. The data were judged consistent with most tumor T cells coming from lymph node and expanding in tumor.

Germline V gene lookup returns CDR1 SGHRS and CDR2 YFSETQ. This CDR3 contains 17 residues. With V trimmed by 9 bases and J by 2 bases, 20 bases remained unmatched. TCRdb ran MiXCR on the multiplex PCR reads and lists one entry per CDR3 protein. The sample gives tens of thousands of distinct CDR3 sequences, roughly 40% of which show up once; around 22% is in the top ten. As to this clonotype: Antigen unknown.

This receptor was identified in a female donor with breast cancer. Some clones in this sample may be carry-over from other donors' samples. The material sequenced was breast tumor tissue. This chain connects TRBV5-1 to TRBJ2-7; TRBD2 matches at 7 bases. The CDR3 nucleotides read TGCGCCACCCGGGAGGCGGGTTTCACCGGGGGGACCTACGAGCAGTACTTC. This encodes CATREAGFTGGTYEQYF.